These T cell receptor beta chains were read from a single sample in a study of T cells after yellow fever vaccination. MiXCR, applied by TCRdb to the 5' RACE reads, yields one record per CDR3 protein. The sample shows 500,000 to 650,000 distinct CDR3 sequences, 17% of them seen only once. The sequenced sample was PBMCs, obtained around 5 days after the first yellow fever vaccination. Receptor source: a man younger than 35 who received the YFV17D yellow fever vaccine. CDR3s include the opening cysteine and the closing phenylalanine or tryptophan. The order of the fields is D gene, J gene, clone size, V gene, CDR3 protein, CDR3 DNA. A D gene is named only where the DNA matches it firmly. Some rows mark clone size as missing; the rest say once, few, many or name a class of expanded clone.

D gene: -
J gene: TRBJ1-5
clone size: -
V gene: TRBV2
CDR3 protein: CASSESAFNQPQHF
CDR3 DNA: TGTGCCAGCAGTGAATCGGCTTTCAATCAGCCCCAGCATTTT

D gene: -
J gene: TRBJ2-2
clone size: few
V gene: TRBV4-1
CDR3 protein: CASSQDGLSGGPPGELFF
CDR3 DNA: TGCGCCAGCAGCCAAGATGGACTAAGCGGCGGCCCCCCCGGGGAGCTGTTTTTT

D gene: TRBD1
J gene: TRBJ2-2
clone size: -
V gene: TRBV28
CDR3 protein: CASRPSGQVFTGELFF
CDR3 DNA: TGTGCCAGCCGGCCCTCAGGACAGGTTTTTACCGGGGAGCTGTTTTTT

D gene: -
J gene: TRBJ2-3
clone size: few
V gene: TRBV29-1
CDR3 protein: CSASGPDTDTQYF
CDR3 DNA: TGCAGCGCATCGGGACCTGACACAGATACGCAGTATTTT

D gene: TRBD1
J gene: TRBJ2-1
clone size: few
V gene: TRBV7-9
CDR3 protein: CASSRPSGGSYNEQFF
CDR3 DNA: TGTGCCAGCAGCCGCCCGTCAGGGGGCTCCTACAATGAGCAGTTCTTC

D gene: -
J gene: TRBJ2-2
clone size: few
V gene: TRBV7-9
CDR3 protein: CASSLDGPGWAGELFF
CDR3 DNA: TGTGCCAGCAGCTTAGATGGACCAGGCTGGGCCGGGGAGCTGTTTTTT

D gene: TRBD1
J gene: TRBJ1-5
clone size: few
V gene: TRBV5-8
CDR3 protein: CASSPGTGAYQPQHF
CDR3 DNA: TGTGCCAGCAGCCCGGGGACAGGGGCATATCAGCCCCAGCATTTT

D gene: -
J gene: TRBJ2-5
clone size: many
V gene: TRBV7-3
CDR3 protein: CASSLSGQGETQYF
CDR3 DNA: TGTGCCAGCAGCTTATCCGGCCAAGGGGAGACCCAGTACTTC

D gene: -
J gene: TRBJ2-5
clone size: -
V gene: TRBV5-6
CDR3 protein: CASSLQGSAQETQYF
CDR3 DNA: TGTGCCAGCAGCTTGCAGGGTTCAGCCCAAGAGACCCAGTACTTC

D gene: -
J gene: TRBJ1-2
clone size: -
V gene: TRBV20-1
CDR3 protein: CSAAPTLDRGGYTF
CDR3 DNA: TGCAGTGCTGCCCCAACCCTCGACAGAGGAGGCTACACCTTC

D gene: TRBD2
J gene: TRBJ2-1
clone size: -
V gene: TRBV20-1
CDR3 protein: CSAREETSGGRNEQFF
CDR3 DNA: TGCAGTGCTAGAGAGGAGACTAGCGGGGGGAGGAATGAGCAGTTCTTC

D gene: -
J gene: TRBJ1-2
clone size: few
V gene: TRBV5-5
CDR3 protein: CASSFSPGESGYTF
CDR3 DNA: TGTGCCAGCAGCTTCTCGCCAGGGGAGAGTGGCTACACCTTC

D gene: -
J gene: TRBJ2-3
clone size: many
V gene: TRBV4-1
CDR3 protein: CASSRGGQPDTDTQYF
CDR3 DNA: TGCGCCAGCAGCCGCGGAGGACAGCCCGACACAGATACGCAGTATTTT

D gene: -
J gene: TRBJ2-5
clone size: few
V gene: TRBV5-1
CDR3 protein: CASSRPGYQETQYF
CDR3 DNA: TGCGCCAGCAGCCGGCCAGGGTACCAAGAGACCCAGTACTTC

D gene: TRBD2
J gene: TRBJ2-2
clone size: -
V gene: TRBV7-3
CDR3 protein: CASSPRGLAGAFTGELFF
CDR3 DNA: TGTGCCAGCAGCCCAAGGGGTCTAGCGGGGGCCTTCACCGGGGAGCTGTTTTTT

D gene: TRBD1
J gene: TRBJ1-1
clone size: few
V gene: TRBV10-3
CDR3 protein: CAITKGQGGGYTEAFF
CDR3 DNA: TGTGCCATCACTAAAGGACAGGGGGGGGGGTACACTGAAGCTTTCTTT

D gene: -
J gene: TRBJ1-2
clone size: few
V gene: TRBV4-1
CDR3 protein: CASSQDPTGNYGYTF
CDR3 DNA: TGCGCCAGCAGCCAAGATCCCACAGGGAACTATGGCTACACCTTC

D gene: -
J gene: TRBJ1-3
clone size: -
V gene: TRBV9
CDR3 protein: CASSAQGTGNTIYF
CDR3 DNA: TGTGCCAGCAGCGCACAGGGAACTGGAAACACCATATATTTT

D gene: TRBD2
J gene: TRBJ2-1
clone size: few
V gene: TRBV7-2
CDR3 protein: CASTQPGLAVEQFF
CDR3 DNA: TGTGCCAGCACCCAACCGGGACTAGCGGTAGAGCAGTTCTTC

D gene: -
J gene: TRBJ2-1
clone size: -
V gene: TRBV19
CDR3 protein: CASSLSLWGYNEQFF
CDR3 DNA: TGTGCCAGTAGTCTGAGCCTTTGGGGGTACAATGAGCAGTTCTTC

D gene: TRBD1
J gene: TRBJ2-7
clone size: -
V gene: TRBV10-2
CDR3 protein: CASSSPGQGDYEQYF
CDR3 DNA: TGCGCCAGCAGTTCCCCGGGACAGGGTGACTACGAGCAGTACTTC

D gene: -
J gene: TRBJ2-3
clone size: -
V gene: TRBV5-1
CDR3 protein: CASSLGSTATSTDTQYF
CDR3 DNA: TGCGCCAGCAGCTTGGGGTCGACAGCTACAAGCACAGATACGCAGTATTTT

D gene: -
J gene: TRBJ1-1
clone size: -
V gene: TRBV5-1
CDR3 protein: CASSLSSRSHAEAFF
CDR3 DNA: TGCGCCAGCAGCTTGAGCTCCAGGTCCCACGCTGAAGCTTTCTTT

D gene: -
J gene: TRBJ1-1
clone size: few
V gene: TRBV6-2/TRBV6-3
CDR3 protein: CASSYSSAGGITEAFF
CDR3 DNA: TGTGCCAGCAGTTACTCGAGCGCGGGGGGAATCACTGAAGCTTTCTTT

D gene: TRBD2
J gene: TRBJ2-3
clone size: -
V gene: TRBV12-3/TRBV12-4
CDR3 protein: CASSFGLAGASTDTQYF
CDR3 DNA: TGTGCCAGCAGTTTTGGCCTAGCGGGGGCTAGCACAGATACGCAGTATTTT

D gene: -
J gene: TRBJ1-2
clone size: -
V gene: TRBV6-4
CDR3 protein: CASSAEQGGYGYTF
CDR3 DNA: TGTGCCAGCAGTGCCGAACAGGGAGGCTATGGCTACACCTTC